This T cell receptor beta chain was retrieved from a study of CD4 T cells in relation to SARS-CoV-2 and coronaviruses. With respect to this clone: Its antigen is currently unknown.

Using immunoSEQ multiplex PCR, the repertoire was profiled, and TCRdb retains in-frame clones only, with some absent. Here the sample spans about 36,000 clones, 77% being singletons. Findings and limits, study-wide: According to naive versus memory sequencing, detected responses are memory recall, not newly primed.

This TCR was recovered from an adult with COVID-19. The sequencing sample was made of memory CD4+ T cells from PBMCs, cultured in vitro.

The DNA of the CDR3 is TGCGCCAGCAGCGAGGGACTAGGGGGGCTCAATGAGCAGTTCTTC. It codes for CASSEGLGGLNEQFF. The chain combines TRBV4-3 with TRBJ2-1; 8 nucleotides agree with TRBD2. V lost 5 bases to trimming and J lost 6 bases; unmatched junction nucleotides: 9. Looked up from germline, CDR1 is LGHNA and CDR2 is YSLEER. This CDR3 is 15 amino acids long.